These 10 T cell receptor beta chains came from one sample sequenced in a study of blood T cell repertoires in COVID-19. Assay: immunoSEQ multiplex PCR; the TCRdb copy retains only in-frame clones and omits some. The table includes about 370,000 clones, roughly nine tenths detected once. Sample: PBMCs or T cells enriched from blood (not recorded which). These receptors were collected from a man aged 18 to 30 who had recovered from COVID-19.

The chain is built from TRBV27 and TRBJ1-5, with D unresolved. From germline, CDR1 is MNHEY and CDR2 SMNVEV (reference sequence). Trimming left V 2 bases short and J 2 bases short, with 10 bases between. The CDR3 runs 15 residues. CDR3 sequence reads: CASSLAGVGNQPQHF. DNA of the CDR3: TGTGCCAGCAGTTTAGCCGGGGTTGGCAATCAGCCCCAGCATTTT.

The gene calls are TRBV5-6 and TRBJ1-5; D perhaps matches TRBD1 (6 bases). The germline V gene encodes CDR1 SGHDT and CDR2 YYEEEE. The CDR3 spans 15 residues. V lost 4 bases and J lost 0, with 11 bases in between. The CDR3 spells CASSVQGNSNQPQHF. DNA for the CDR3: TGTGCCAGCAGCGTACAGGGCAATAGCAATCAGCCCCAGCATTTT.

The chain combines TRBV5-1 with TRBJ2-1; 11 nucleotides agree with TRBD1. V dropped 4 bases and J dropped 7; count of bases not matched to a gene: 7. The length of the CDR3 is 15 residues. Germline V gene lookup returns CDR1 SGHRS and CDR2 YFSETQ. The CDR3 here is CASSRVGTGGNEQFF. CDR3 coding DNA: TGCGCCAGCAGCCGGGTGGGGACAGGGGGGAATGAGCAGTTCTTC.

This clone was observed a single time. This chain uses TRBV5-5 with TRBJ2-7, with a weak D call TRBD1 (5 bases). In germline, CDR1 is SGHKS, CDR2 YYEKEE (reference sequence). Trimming removed 0 bases from V and 13 bases from J, with 14 bases in between. The CDR3 has 12 amino acids. CDR3 sequence (DNA): TGTGCCAGCAGCTTGGTGACAGCGAAGAGTTACTTC. It codes for CASSLVTAKSYF.

The rearrangement links TRBV7-7 to TRBJ2-3; D gene ambiguous. The CDR3 runs 15 residues. The germline CDR1 and CDR2 sequences are SSHAT and FNYEAQ (reference sequence). The V gene lost 5 bases and the J gene lost 0 bases, with 12 bases spanning the gap. The CDR3 loop reads CASSPTELSTDTQYF. The CDR3 nucleotides read TGTGCCAGCAGCCCAACAGAACTCAGCACAGATACGCAGTATTTT.

The chain is built from TRBV7-2 and TRBJ1-1, with 8 bases fitting TRBD1. The trim removed 3 bases at V and 5 bases at J, leaving 8 bases unmatched. CDR3 length: 15 amino acids. Germline V lookup: CDR1 SGHTA, CDR2 FQGNSA. CDR3 residues: CASSLILTGGTEAFF. The CDR3 coding sequence is TGTGCCAGCAGCTTGATCCTTACAGGGGGTACTGAAGCTTTCTTT.

The genes are TRBV19 and TRBJ2-7, with 12 bases fitting TRBD1. The CDR3 is 14 amino acids. The junction had 4 bases not matched to a gene; V was cut back by 3 bases and J by 7 bases. Germline lookup yields CDR1 LNHDA and CDR2 SQIVND (reference sequence). As DNA, the CDR3 is TGTGCCAGTAGTATGGGACAGGGGGCAGGGGAGCAGTACTTC. It specifies CASSMGQGAGEQYF.

Here the CDR3 DNA reads TGTGCCAGCTCACCACTGGACAGGGTTGAAGCTAGCGAGCAGTACTTC. It translates to CASSPLDRVEASEQYF. This chain joins TRBV18 and TRBJ2-7, with 8 bases fitting TRBD1. The CDR3 consists of 16 residues. CDR1 is KGHSH, CDR2 LQKENI, per germline. The trim removed 1 base at V and 6 bases at J, leaving 11 bases unmatched. Looking up the rest from reference TRBV18 and TRBJ2-7 gives the full variable domain: NAGVMQNPRHLVRRRGQEARLRCSPMKGHSHVYWYRQLPEEGLKFMVYLQKENIIDESGMPKERFSAEFPKEGPSILRIQQVVRGDSAAYFCASSPLDRVEASEQYFGPGTRLTVT.

In its sample, this clone was seen once. The same CDR3 is also encoded by other DNA sequences in this sample. The chain is built from TRBV7-2 and TRBJ2-1; 7 positions match TRBD2. The V gene end was trimmed by 1 base and the J gene end by 4 bases; junction bases not matched to a gene: 1. Germline values: CDR1 SGHTA, CDR2 FQGNSA. This CDR3 has 14 residues. CDR3 sequence (DNA): TGTGCCAGCAGCTTAGGGGGGGGATACAATGAGCAGTTCTTC. It translates to CASSLGGGYNEQFF.

This rearrangement joins TRBV11-2 to TRBJ2-4, with D tentatively TRBD2 (5 bases). CDR1 is SGHAT and CDR2 is FQNNGV in the germline V gene. Trimming left V 5 bases short and J 7 bases short, with 21 bases between. This CDR3 region has 16 residues. The CDR3 nucleotides read TGTGCCAGCAGCAAAACCTCCGGGATTCAAGGGAACATTCAGTACTTC. As protein: CASSKTSGIQGNIQYF.